This T cell receptor (beta chain) was recorded in a study of response to subunit inactivated influenza vaccine. Study-level findings and limits: Few additional T cells are recruited per seasonal influenza vaccination, authors suggested.

Regarding this clonotype: Its matching antigen is unknown.

Between the trimmed V and J ends, which lost 0 bases and 0 bases, there was a span of 6 bases. The CDR3 length is 15 residues. The germline V gene has CDR1 MGHRA and CDR2 YSYEKL. TCRdb processed the RT-PCR reads anew with MiXCR; each CDR3 protein has one entry. The profile shows 500,000 to 600,000 distinct CDR3 sequences, 12% to 15% of them singletons. Sequenced here: PBMCs from blood, sampled 12 days after vaccination. This sequence joins TRBV4-1 and TRBJ1-5; D uncertain. The clonotype comes from a man in his fifties who received an inactivated influenza vaccine. The CDR3: CASSQDENSNQPQHF. In DNA, the CDR3 is TGCGCCAGCAGCCAAGATGAAAATAGCAATCAGCCCCAGCATTTT.